This TCR beta chain is from a study of T-cell memory formation after mild COVID-19. Broader study findings: The CD4+ clones that contracted clustered mainly within CM and EM, and the CD8+ clones concentrated in EMRA.

The V end lost 4 bases, the J end lost 6 bases, and 18 bases lay between the germline ends. The CDR3 contains 15 residues. Germline lookup yields CDR1 SGDLS and CDR2 YYNGEE. This clonotype was recorded at least ten times. Antigen specificity is unknown. TCRdb re-called the 5' RACE reads with MiXCR, one entry per CDR3 protein. The sample has about 470,000 distinct CDR3 sequences; about 20% are singletons. Sequenced material: PBMCs or a T cell subset sorted from them (not recorded which). V gene TRBV9 combines with J gene TRBJ2-3, with D possibly being TRBD2 (6 bases). This sequence originates from an adult woman who had mild COVID-19 (a few samples of this study predate the infection). Cell type and time point are not known. The CDR3 loop is CASSRGLNGADTQYF. In nucleotides, the CDR3 is TGTGCCAGCAGCAGGGGACTGAACGGGGCGGATACGCAGTATTTT.